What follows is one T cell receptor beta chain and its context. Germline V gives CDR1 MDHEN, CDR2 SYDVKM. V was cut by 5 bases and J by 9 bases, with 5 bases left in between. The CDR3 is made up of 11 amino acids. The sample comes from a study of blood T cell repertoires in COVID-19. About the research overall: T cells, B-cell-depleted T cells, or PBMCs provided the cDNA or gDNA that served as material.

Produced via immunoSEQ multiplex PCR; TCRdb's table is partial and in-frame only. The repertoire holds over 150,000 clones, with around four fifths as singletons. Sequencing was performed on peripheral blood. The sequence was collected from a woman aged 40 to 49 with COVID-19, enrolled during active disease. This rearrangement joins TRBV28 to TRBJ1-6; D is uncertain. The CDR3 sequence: CASSPGSPLHF. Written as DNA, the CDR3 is TGTGCCAGCAGTCCGGGTTCACCCCTCCACTTT.